This T cell receptor (beta chain) was retrieved from a study of CXCR3-negative and CXCR3-positive naive CD8 T cells. Study information: With about 1.5 +/- 0.3 million reads per library, the TRB reads numbered about 135 million in total. Study outcomes and limitations: TRB CDR3s were more hydrophobic in CXCR3-positive than in CXCR3-negative naive cells. Expression of CXCR3 was partially reduced after cryopreservation, and fresh PBMCs were used in most assays. Memory, not naive, CXCR3-negative and CXCR3-positive cells differed in TRBV-TRBJ usage.

About this clonotype itself: Its target is not known.

Naivety in CD8+ T cells corresponded to a CD45RO-CCR7+CD27+CD95- phenotype. The CDR3 has 13 residues. Germline V CDR1 and CDR2: LNHDA, SQIVND (reference sequence). The TRB libraries of cDNA were built by UMI-labeled 5' RACE. TCRdb reprocessed the 5' RACE reads; each CDR3 protein has one entry and no DNA is given. Here the sample table reports over 150,000 distinct CDR3 sequences. The chain has TRBV19 and TRBJ2-2. The sample consisted of naive CXCR3+ CD8+ T cells from blood. Subset described: CD45RO-CCR7+CD27+CD95- naive CD8+ T cells expressing CXCR3 (TNR3+). The sequence was collected from a human donor in good health. Some clones in this sample may be carry-over from other donors' samples. This chain's CDR3 is CATLFQRNGELFF.